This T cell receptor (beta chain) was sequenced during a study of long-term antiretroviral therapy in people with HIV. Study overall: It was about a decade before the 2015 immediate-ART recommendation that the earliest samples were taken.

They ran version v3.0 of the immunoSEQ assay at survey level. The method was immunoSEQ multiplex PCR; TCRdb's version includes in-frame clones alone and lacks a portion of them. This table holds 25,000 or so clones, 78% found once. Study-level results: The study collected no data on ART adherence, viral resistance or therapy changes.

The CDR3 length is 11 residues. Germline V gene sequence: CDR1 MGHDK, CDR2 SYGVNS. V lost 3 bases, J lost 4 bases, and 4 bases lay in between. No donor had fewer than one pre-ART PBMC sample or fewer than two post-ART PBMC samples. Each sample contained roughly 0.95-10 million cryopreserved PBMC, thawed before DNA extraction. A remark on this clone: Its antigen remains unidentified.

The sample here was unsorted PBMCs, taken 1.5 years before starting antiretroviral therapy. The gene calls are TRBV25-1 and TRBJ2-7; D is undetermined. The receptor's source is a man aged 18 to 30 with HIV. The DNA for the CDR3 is TGTGCCAGCAGTGAGGGTTACGAGCAGTACTTC. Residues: CASSEGYEQYF.